Given below is one T cell receptor (beta chain) in context. The CDR3 is cut off 3 residues early in the read; its end comes from the germline J gene. This specimen comes from a study of T cells in women clearing cervical HPV infection. Study-level background: Cases' blood sampling followed lesion detection by median approximately 150 days (90 to 200).

Produced via immunoSEQ multiplex PCR; TCRdb's table is partial and in-frame only. In total, the table holds fewer than 35,000 clones. V lost 3 bases, J lost 2 bases, and 4 bases lay in between. Germline CDR1 is MNHNS and CDR2 is SASEGT. The CDR3 loop spans 12 amino acids. The source material was blood buffy coat. The rearrangement joins TRBV6-1 to TRBJ1-1; D is unresolved. This receptor was identified in a woman aged 18 to 75 with a cervical HPV16 infection that either progressed to CIN3+ or cleared (not recorded which). CDR3 residues: CASSDRNTEAFF. The covered CDR3 bases are TGTGCCAGCAGTGACAGAAACACTGAA.